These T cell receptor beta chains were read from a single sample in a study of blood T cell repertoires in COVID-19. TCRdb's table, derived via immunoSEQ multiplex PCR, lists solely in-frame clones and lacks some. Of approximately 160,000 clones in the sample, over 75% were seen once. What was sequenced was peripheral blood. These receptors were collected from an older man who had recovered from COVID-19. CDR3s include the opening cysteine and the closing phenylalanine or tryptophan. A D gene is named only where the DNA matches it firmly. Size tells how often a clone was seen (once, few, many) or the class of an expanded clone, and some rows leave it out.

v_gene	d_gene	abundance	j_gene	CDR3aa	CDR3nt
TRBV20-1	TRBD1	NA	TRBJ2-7	CSAEQGNEQYF	TGCAGTGCTGAACAGGGGAACGAGCAGTACTTC
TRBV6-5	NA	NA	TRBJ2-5	CASSRPGGGQETQYF	TGTGCCAGCAGTCGCCCGGGTGGCGGTCAAGAGACCCAGTACTTC
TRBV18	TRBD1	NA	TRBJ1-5	CASSRRTGSQPQHF	TGTGCCAGCTCACGGAGGACAGGGAGTCAGCCCCAGCATTTT
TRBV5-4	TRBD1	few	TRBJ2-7	CASSSPRDSGYEQYF	TGTGCCAGCAGCTCCCCCCGGGACAGCGGCTACGAGCAGTACTTC
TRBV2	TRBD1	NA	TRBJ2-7	CASSYDRGLEQYF	TGTGCCAGCAGTTACGACAGGGGACTCGAGCAGTACTTC
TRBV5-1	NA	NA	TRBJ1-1	CASRRGNGGRMNTEAFF	TGCGCCAGCAGAAGGGGGAACGGCGGGCGCATGAACACTGAAGCTTTCTTT
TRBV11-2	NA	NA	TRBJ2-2	CASSPLTGQNTGELFF	TGTGCCAGCAGCCCACTCACGGGACAGAACACCGGGGAGCTGTTTTTT
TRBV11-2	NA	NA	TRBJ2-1	CASSFRPDSSYNEQFF	TGTGCCAGCAGCTTCCGACCGGACAGCTCCTACAATGAGCAGTTCTTC
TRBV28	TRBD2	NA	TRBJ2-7	CASSPLQAGFYEQYF	TGTGCCAGCAGCCCCCTTCAAGCGGGATTCTACGAGCAGTACTTC
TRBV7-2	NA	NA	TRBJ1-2	CASSRGGNNYGYTF	TGTGCCAGCAGCAGAGGGGGAAATAACTATGGCTACACCTTC
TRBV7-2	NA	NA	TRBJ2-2	CASSLYAGELFF	TGTGCCAGCAGCTTATATGCCGGGGAGCTGTTTTTT
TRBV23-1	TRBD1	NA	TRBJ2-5	CASSHHIYGQGAGETQYF	TGCGCCAGCAGTCATCATATCTATGGACAGGGGGCCGGTGAGACCCAGTACTTC
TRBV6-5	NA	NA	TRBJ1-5	CASSYQANNQPQHF	TGTGCCAGCAGTTATCAGGCGAACAATCAGCCCCAGCATTTT
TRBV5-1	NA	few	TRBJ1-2	CASSLGMAGDYGYTF	TGCGCCAGCAGCTTGGGAATGGCGGGGGACTATGGCTACACCTTC
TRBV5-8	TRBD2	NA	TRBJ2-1	CASSLTSGGYNEQFF	TGTGCCAGCAGCCTCACTAGCGGGGGCTACAATGAGCAGTTCTTC
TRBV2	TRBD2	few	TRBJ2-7	CASGVRGTSGSEQYF	TGTGCCAGCGGAGTCCGTGGGACTAGCGGGAGCGAGCAGTACTTC
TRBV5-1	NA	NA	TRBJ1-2	CASSLESYGYTF	TGCGCCAGCAGCTTGGAGAGCTATGGCTACACCTTC
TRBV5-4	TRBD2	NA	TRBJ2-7	CASSLAASGYEQYF	TGTGCCAGCAGCTTGGCTGCTAGCGGTTACGAGCAGTACTTC
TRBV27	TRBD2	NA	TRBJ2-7	CASSPRGLAGVSEQYF	TGTGCCAGCAGTCCTCGGGGACTAGCGGGAGTCTCTGAGCAGTACTTC
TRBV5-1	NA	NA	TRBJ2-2	CASSLSTNTGELFF	TGCGCCAGCAGCCTATCCACGAACACCGGGGAGCTGTTTTTT
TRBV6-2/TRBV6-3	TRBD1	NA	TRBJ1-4	CASSSAGTGDEKLFF	TGTGCCAGCAGTTCCGCCGGGACAGGGGACGAAAAACTGTTTTTT
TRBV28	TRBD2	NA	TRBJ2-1	CAGSTASGLYNEQFF	TGTGCCGGATCAACCGCTAGCGGGCTCTACAATGAGCAGTTCTTC
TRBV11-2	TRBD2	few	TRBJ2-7	CASSLFGTSGYEQYF	TGTGCCAGCAGCTTATTCGGGACTAGCGGGTACGAGCAGTACTTC
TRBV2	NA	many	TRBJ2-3	CATSGGFMTDTQYF	TGTGCCACCTCGGGGGGCTTTATGACAGATACGCAGTATTTT
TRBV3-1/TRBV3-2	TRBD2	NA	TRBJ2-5	CASNGLAGVPGAQYF	TGTGCCAGCAATGGACTAGCGGGAGTCCCCGGGGCCCAGTACTTC
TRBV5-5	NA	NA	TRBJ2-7	CASSLGLTLYEQYF	TGTGCCAGCAGCTTGGGTCTAACGCTCTACGAGCAGTACTTC
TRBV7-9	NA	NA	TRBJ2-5	CASSLDYRDDLETQYF	TGTGCCAGCAGCTTAGATTACAGGGATGACCTAGAGACCCAGTACTTC
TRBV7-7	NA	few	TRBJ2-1	CASSAWDSPENEQFF	TGTGCTAGCAGCGCCTGGGACTCCCCTGAAAATGAGCAGTTCTTC
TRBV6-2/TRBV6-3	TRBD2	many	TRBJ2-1	CASSYEREKNIRYNEQFF	TGTGCCAGCAGTTATGAGCGGGAGAAGAATATTCGGTACAATGAGCAGTTCTTC
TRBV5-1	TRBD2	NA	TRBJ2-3	CASSRTSGRDTQYF	TGCGCCAGCAGCCGGACTAGCGGGAGAGATACGCAGTATTTT
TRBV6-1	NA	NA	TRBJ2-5	CASSERERETQYF	TGTGCCAGCAGTGAACGGGAGAGGGAGACCCAGTACTTC
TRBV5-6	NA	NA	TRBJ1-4	CASSSRRVEKLFF	TGTGCCAGCAGCTCCCGCCGCGTTGAAAAACTGTTTTTT
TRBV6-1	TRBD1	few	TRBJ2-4	CASSESQGADAKNIQYF	TGTGCCAGCAGTGAAAGCCAGGGGGCCGATGCCAAAAACATTCAGTACTTC
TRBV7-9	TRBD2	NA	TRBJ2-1	CASSSGLAGVSEQFF	TGTGCCAGCAGCTCGGGACTAGCGGGAGTATCTGAGCAGTTCTTC
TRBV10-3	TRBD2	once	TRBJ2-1	CAISESLAGDVRDEQFF	TGTGCCATCAGTGAGAGTTTAGCGGGAGATGTGCGGGATGAGCAGTTCTTC
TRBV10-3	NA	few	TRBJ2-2	CAISERQATGTGELFF	TGTGCCATCAGTGAGAGACAGGCGACGGGCACCGGGGAGCTGTTTTTT
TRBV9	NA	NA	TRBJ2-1	CASSPRLVLGNEQFF	TGTGCCAGCAGCCCTAGACTAGTTTTGGGCAATGAGCAGTTCTTC
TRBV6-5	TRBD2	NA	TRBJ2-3	CASSYVAGASTDTQYF	TGTGCCAGCAGTTACGTAGCGGGAGCTAGCACAGATACGCAGTATTTT
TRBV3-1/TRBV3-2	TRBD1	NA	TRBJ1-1	CASSQGGQGGTEAFF	TGTGCCAGCAGCCAAGGAGGACAGGGCGGCACTGAAGCTTTCTTT
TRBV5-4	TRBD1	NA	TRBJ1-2	CASSWGQGGRYGYTF	TGTGCCAGCAGCTGGGGACAGGGAGGGAGATATGGCTACACCTTC
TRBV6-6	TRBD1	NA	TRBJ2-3	CASTSGGGQGSDTQYF	TGTGCCAGCACCTCAGGGGGAGGACAGGGTTCAGATACGCAGTATTTT
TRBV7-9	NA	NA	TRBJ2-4	CASSQTGAKNIQYF	TGTGCCAGCAGCCAGACAGGAGCCAAAAACATTCAGTACTTC
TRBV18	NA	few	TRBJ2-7	CASSPPGTFLSYEQYF	TGTGCCAGCTCACCCCCCGGGACTTTCCTTTCCTACGAGCAGTACTTC
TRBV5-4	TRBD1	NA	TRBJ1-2	CASNVQGANGYTF	TGTGCCAGCAACGTACAGGGGGCAAATGGCTACACCTTC
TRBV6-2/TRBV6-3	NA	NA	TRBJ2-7	CASSYSGGATYEQYF	TGTGCCAGCAGTTACTCAGGGGGGGCGACCTACGAGCAGTACTTC
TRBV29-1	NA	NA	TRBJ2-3	CSVDRGRGTDTQYF	TGCAGCGTTGACAGGGGGCGGGGGACAGATACGCAGTATTTT
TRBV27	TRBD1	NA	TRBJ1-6	CASSLLGTGVSPLHF	TGTGCCAGCAGTTTATTGGGGACAGGGGTGTCACCCCTCCACTTT
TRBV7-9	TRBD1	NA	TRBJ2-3	CASTDRGSTDTQYF	TGTGCCAGCACAGACAGGGGAAGCACAGATACGCAGTATTTT
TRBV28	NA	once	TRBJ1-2	CASSSPGLRTSNYGYTF	TGTGCCAGCAGTTCCCCGGGACTCCGGACCTCTAACTATGGCTACACCTTC
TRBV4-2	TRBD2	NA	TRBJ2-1	CASSQDKAGGPTYEQFF	TGTGCCAGCAGCCAAGATAAGGCGGGAGGGCCTACATATGAGCAGTTCTTC
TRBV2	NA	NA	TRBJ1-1	CASTRQVGNTEAFF	TGTGCCAGCACCAGACAGGTGGGGAACACTGAAGCTTTCTTT
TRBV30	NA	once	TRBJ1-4	CAWTSMGGGGPINEKLFF	TGTGCCTGGACCTCCATGGGGGGAGGCGGGCCAATAAATGAAAAACTGTTTTTT